A selection of T cell receptor beta chains follows, all from one sample in a study of blood T cell repertoires in COVID-19. Here immunoSEQ multiplex PCR was the method, and the copy in TCRdb shows in-frame clones only, minus some. The sample has about 70,000 clones; about 86% are singletons. What was sequenced was peripheral blood. The receptors here all came from a woman aged 55-70 years with acute or convalescent COVID-19. CDR3s include the opening cysteine and the closing phenylalanine or tryptophan. Each record gives: D gene, V gene, J gene, clone size, CDR3 protein, CDR3 DNA. D genes are given only for firm matches. Clone size is shown for a subset of rows, as once, few, many or a class of expanded clone.

>TRBD1|TRBV27|TRBJ1-2|.
CASSFRTGENYGYTF
TGTGCCAGCAGTTTTCGGACAGGGGAGAACTATGGCTACACCTTC
>.|TRBV28|TRBJ1-5|once
CASSLAAYSNQPQHF
TGTGCCAGCAGTTTAGCGGCCTATAGCAATCAGCCCCAGCATTTT
>.|TRBV29-1|TRBJ1-2|.
CSVEAQGSNYGYTF
TGCAGCGTTGAAGCACAGGGCTCTAACTATGGCTACACCTTC
>.|TRBV29-1|TRBJ1-2|.
CSVGGEWGYTF
TGCAGCGTAGGGGGGGAGTGGGGCTACACCTTC
>TRBD1|TRBV6-6|TRBJ1-5|once
CASGNRGSNQPQHF
TGTGCCAGCGGTAACAGGGGTAGCAATCAGCCCCAGCATTTT
>.|TRBV6-6|TRBJ1-5|.
CASSYDNQGQPQHF
TGTGCCAGCAGTTACGACAACCAGGGGCAGCCCCAGCATTTT
>TRBD1|TRBV3-1/TRBV3-2|TRBJ1-2|.
CASSRLGGRGYTF
TGTGCCAGCAGCCGACTAGGGGGCAGAGGCTACACCTTC
>.|TRBV5-8|TRBJ1-2|.
CASSWTQTGGGYTF
TGTGCCAGCAGCTGGACTCAGACAGGCGGGGGCTACACCTTC
>TRBD1|TRBV6-1|TRBJ1-6|.
CASSERDRHSYNSPLHF
TGTGCCAGCAGTGAACGGGACAGGCACTCCTATAATTCACCCCTCCACTTT
>TRBD2|TRBV6-1|TRBJ2-3|.
CASSERGGLDTQYF
TGTGCCAGCAGTGAGCGGGGGGGCCTTGATACGCAGTATTTT
>.|TRBV5-8|TRBJ1-3|.
CASTSPSGYGNTIYF
TGTGCCAGCACTAGCCCATCGGGTTACGGAAACACCATATATTTT
>TRBD1|TRBV19|TRBJ2-2|.
CASSISTRGPRHTGELFF
TGTGCCAGTAGTATTAGTACTAGGGGGCCCAGACACACCGGGGAGCTGTTTTTT
>TRBD1|TRBV7-6|TRBJ1-3|.
CASSAQTGGPGNTIYF
TGTGCCAGCAGCGCACAGACAGGGGGCCCTGGAAACACCATATATTTT
>TRBD1|TRBV6-5|TRBJ2-7|.
CASSYVTGGTYEQYF
TGTGCCAGCAGTTACGTTACAGGGGGTACCTACGAGCAGTACTTC
>TRBD1|TRBV5-4|TRBJ1-1|.
CASSNAQGAYTEAFF
TGTGCCAGCAGTAACGCACAGGGGGCTTACACTGAAGCTTTCTTT
>.|TRBV2|TRBJ1-5|.
CASRQDYSNQPQHF
TGTGCCAGCCGACAAGACTATAGCAATCAGCCCCAGCATTTT
>TRBD1|TRBV29-1|TRBJ1-5|.
CSVLDRGNQPQHF
TGCAGCGTTCTGGACAGGGGCAATCAGCCCCAGCATTTT
>.|TRBV27|TRBJ1-6|.
CASSLQSRGRYNSPLHF
TGTGCCAGCAGTTTACAATCCCGGGGTCGTTATAATTCACCCCTCCACTTT
>TRBD2|TRBV3-1/TRBV3-2|TRBJ2-1|.
CASSQNSGRGSYNEQFF
TGTGCCAGCAGCCAAAATAGCGGGAGGGGTTCCTACAATGAGCAGTTCTTC
>.|TRBV5-4|TRBJ1-2|.
CASTLAGSGGYTF
TGTGCCAGCACCCTGGCGGGATCAGGCGGCTACACCTTC
>.|TRBV3-1/TRBV3-2|TRBJ1-4|.
CASSTRGTNEKLFF
TGTGCCAGCAGCACTCGGGGTACTAATGAAAAACTGTTTTTT
>.|TRBV30|TRBJ2-7|.
CAWSDEHEQYF
TGTGCCTGGAGTGACGAGCACGAGCAGTACTTC
>TRBD1|TRBV25-1|TRBJ2-7|.
CASSDTVGQGRNEQYF
TGTGCCAGCAGTGACACTGTGGGACAGGGTCGGAACGAGCAGTACTTC
>.|TRBV4-2|TRBJ1-1|.
CASSQDNQRHTEAFF
TGTGCCAGCAGCCAAGATAACCAGCGACACACTGAAGCTTTCTTT
>.|TRBV28|TRBJ1-6|.
CASIRGGGTLNSPLHF
TGTGCCAGCATCCGTGGGGGGGGGACCCTTAATTCACCCCTCCACTTT
>.|TRBV6-2/TRBV6-3|TRBJ1-5|few
CASSSVPGAGQPQHF
TGTGCCAGCAGTTCGGTCCCAGGGGCCGGTCAGCCCCAGCATTTT
>.|TRBV10-3|TRBJ1-1|.
CATRAQSNTEAFF
TGTGCCACCAGGGCACAGAGCAACACTGAAGCTTTCTTT
>.|TRBV19|TRBJ2-7|.
CASSIGGQGPYEQYF
TGTGCCAGTAGTATAGGGGGCCAGGGTCCCTACGAGCAGTACTTC
>TRBD1|TRBV3-1/TRBV3-2|TRBJ2-7|.
CASSVTGGSYEQYF
TGTGCCAGCAGCGTAACAGGGGGCTCCTACGAGCAGTACTTC
>TRBD1|TRBV4-1|TRBJ1-2|.
CASSQTAGQTYGYTF
TGCGCCAGCAGCCAGACGGCGGGACAGACCTATGGCTACACCTTC
>.|TRBV9|TRBJ1-4|.
CASSAQGFANEKLFF
TGTGCCAGCAGCGCGCAGGGTTTTGCTAATGAAAAACTGTTTTTT
>TRBD1|TRBV18|TRBJ1-2|.
CASSPSSGTGRNGYTF
TGTGCCAGCTCACCATCCTCCGGGACAGGGAGGAATGGCTACACCTTC
>TRBD1|TRBV19|TRBJ1-2|.
CASSIDRGQADGYTF
TGTGCCAGTAGTATAGATAGGGGACAGGCCGATGGCTACACCTTC
>.|TRBV7-3|TRBJ1-1|once
CASSLGAGNTEAFF
TGTGCCAGCAGCTTAGGAGCCGGGAACACTGAAGCTTTCTTT
>TRBD1|TRBV9|TRBJ2-7|.
CASSVVPGQGASEQYF
TGTGCCAGCAGCGTAGTTCCGGGACAGGGGGCAAGCGAGCAGTACTTC
>.|TRBV6-5|TRBJ1-5|few
CASTPSRSQPQHF
TGTGCCAGCACCCCTAGTCGGAGTCAGCCCCAGCATTTT
>.|TRBV18|TRBJ2-3|.
CASSPGTPPVTDTQYF
TGTGCCAGCTCACCCGGGACACCTCCTGTCACAGATACGCAGTATTTT
>.|TRBV7-8|TRBJ2-7|few
CASSYTSSYEQYF
TGTGCCAGCAGCTACACAAGCTCCTACGAGCAGTACTTC
>.|TRBV21-1|TRBJ1-2|.
CASSEGREEDYGYTF
TGTGCCAGCAGCGAAGGGAGGGAAGAAGACTATGGCTACACCTTC
>.|TRBV5-1|TRBJ2-5|.
CASSSRQETQYF
TGCGCCAGCAGCTCCCGCCAAGAGACCCAGTACTTC
>TRBD2|TRBV15|TRBJ2-1|.
CATSPREGSNEQFF
TGTGCCACCTCGCCCCGGGAGGGTTCCAATGAGCAGTTCTTC
>TRBD1|TRBV3-1/TRBV3-2|TRBJ2-3|.
CASSFRQGADTQYF
TGTGCCAGCAGCTTCCGACAGGGCGCAGATACGCAGTATTTT
>.|TRBV5-5|TRBJ1-4|.
CASSFETATHEKLFF
TGTGCCAGCAGCTTTGAGACAGCGACCCATGAAAAACTGTTTTTT
>TRBD1|TRBV19|TRBJ1-2|.
CASTGGHGYTF
TGTGCCAGTACAGGGGGGCATGGCTACACCTTC
>.|TRBV7-3|TRBJ2-2|.
CASSKGASGELFF
TGTGCCAGCAGCAAAGGAGCATCCGGGGAGCTGTTTTTT
>TRBD1|TRBV5-1|TRBJ2-3|.
CASSLQGTDTQYF
TGCGCCAGCAGCTTACAGGGGACAGATACGCAGTATTTT
>.|TRBV10-3|TRBJ2-5|.
CAISLTLQETQYF
TGTGCCATCAGTTTGACACTCCAAGAGACCCAGTACTTC
>.|TRBV5-1|TRBJ1-4|.
CASSRVQGEKLFF
TGCGCCAGCAGCCGGGTCCAGGGGGAAAAACTGTTTTTT
>.|TRBV11-3|TRBJ2-3|.
CASSQSTGIYTDTQYF
TGTGCCAGCAGCCAGAGTACAGGGATTTACACAGATACGCAGTATTTT
>.|TRBV7-3|TRBJ2-2|once
CASSRENTGELFF
TGTGCCAGCAGCCGGGAGAACACCGGGGAGCTGTTTTTT
>.|TRBV10-2|TRBJ1-5|.
CASTEVGANQPQHF
TGCGCCAGCACCGAAGTAGGGGCCAATCAGCCCCAGCATTTT
>TRBD1|TRBV28|TRBJ1-2|.
CASSLKQGNYGYTF
TGTGCCAGCAGTTTAAAACAGGGGAACTATGGCTACACCTTC
>.|TRBV4-1|TRBJ2-1|.
CASSQSPGSLIQFF
TGCGCCAGCAGCCAATCCCCGGGTTCCCTGATTCAGTTCTTC
>TRBD1|TRBV19|TRBJ2-7|.
CASSIDPTGSSYEQYF
TGTGCCAGTAGTATAGATCCGACAGGGAGCTCCTACGAGCAGTACTTC
>TRBD1|TRBV4-2|TRBJ1-4|.
CASSQPGGEKLFF
TGTGCCAGCAGCCAGCCAGGGGGCGAAAAACTGTTTTTT
>.|TRBV6-5|TRBJ2-5|.
CASNTGVRETQYF
TGTGCCAGCAACACGGGGGTGCGAGAGACCCAGTACTTC
>.|TRBV12-3/TRBV12-4|TRBJ2-7|.
CASSLSRGSEQYF
TGTGCCAGCAGTTTAAGTCGGGGGTCCGAGCAGTACTTC
>TRBD2|TRBV19|TRBJ2-3|.
CASRRLAGLADTQYF
TGTGCCAGCAGGAGACTAGCGGGGTTGGCAGATACGCAGTATTTT
>TRBD1|TRBV7-2|TRBJ1-6|.
CASSLIQGNNSPLHF
TGTGCCAGCAGCTTAATACAGGGGAATAATTCACCCCTCCACTTT
>.|TRBV27|TRBJ2-7|.
CASTSPRGYEQYF
TGTGCCAGCACTTCTCCAAGGGGATACGAGCAGTACTTC